Sequencing of this T cell receptor (beta chain) was carried out in a study of T-cell reconstitution after alpha-beta-depleted transplantation in children. In its sample, this clonotype was seen many times. V dropped 2 bases and J dropped 5 bases, with 8 bases sitting between them. Germline CDR1 is SGHRS and CDR2 is YFSETQ. This CDR3 region has 13 residues. It was with unique molecular identifiers that the TCRbeta library was prepared. MiXCR, run by TCRdb on the PCR reads, gives a single entry per CDR3 protein. The top ten hold 3.3% of the sample, which has some 500,000 distinct CDR3 sequences, about a sixth seen once.

The receptor's source is a human donor who donated a stem cell graft to a child with acute lymphoblastic leukemia. The specimen was PBMCs from the stem cell graft donor, collected from the stem cell graft. This chain joins TRBV5-1 and TRBJ1-5, with D possibly being TRBD1 (5 bases). The CDR3 is CASSFWGDQPQHF. In DNA form, the CDR3 reads TGCGCCAGCAGCTTCTGGGGGGATCAGCCCCAGCATTTT. The full variable domain, its missing parts supplied by reference TRBV5-1 and TRBJ1-5, is KAGVTQTPRYLIKTRGQQVTLSCSPISGHRSVSWYQQTPGQGLQFLFEYFSETQRNKGNFPGRFSGRQFSNSRSEMNVSTLELGDSALYLCASSFWGDQPQHFGDGTRLSIL.